The next 15 T cell receptor beta chains were all read from a single sample in a study of cytomegalovirus exposure and HLA in healthy donors. The PCR employed 60 Vbeta primers together with 13 Jbeta primers. Only in-frame clones appear in the TCRdb table, and some are missing; sequencing was by immunoSEQ multiplex PCR. The repertoire consists of about 180,000 clones, with 70% to 75% occurring once and the leading ten covering over 2.5%. Source material: PBMCs. The origin of the receptors is a male donor in good health and CMV-seronegative.

Only a few counts were recorded for this clone. This chain links TRBV4-2 with TRBJ2-4; 12 positions match TRBD2. CDR3 length equals 19 residues. Germline V gene sequence: CDR1 LGHNA, CDR2 YNFKEQ. V shed 1 base, J shed 6 bases, and the junction held 13 bases outside the gene matches. CDR3 coding DNA: TGTGCCAGCAGCCAAGCGCCCACTTCTAGCGGGGGGGCGGGAAACATTCAGTACTTC. Translation: CASSQAPTSSGGAGNIQYF.

J is TRBJ1-1 and V is TRBV5-4; D is unclear. V was cut by 3 bases and J by 1 base, with 13 bases left in between. CDR1 is SGHNT and CDR2 is YYREEE in the germline V gene (reference sequence). CDR3 length equals 15 residues. DNA of the CDR3: TGTGCCAGCAGCTCCCGCATGGGGAGGAACACTGAAGCTTTCTTT. Amino acids: CASSSRMGRNTEAFF.

The chain combines TRBV18 with TRBJ1-5, with 8 bases lining up with TRBD1. The germline V gene encodes CDR1 KGHSH and CDR2 LQKENI. This CDR3 contains 15 residues. Trimming cost V 3 bases and J 7 bases; bases outside gene matches: 8. DNA for the CDR3: TGTGCCAGCTCACCGCCTAACAGGGGGGGACAGCCCCAGCATTTT. It specifies CASSPPNRGGQPQHF. Variable domain in full (rest from reference TRBV18 and TRBJ1-5): NAGVMQNPRHLVRRRGQEARLRCSPMKGHSHVYWYRQLPEEGLKFMVYLQKENIIDESGMPKERFSAEFPKEGPSILRIQQVVRGDSAAYFCASSPPNRGGQPQHFGDGTRLSIL.

The genes are TRBV6-5 and TRBJ1-5, with D uncertain. The CDR3 sequence is 15 residues long. Looked up from germline, CDR1 is MNHEY and CDR2 is SVGAGI. V lost 2 bases, J lost 0 bases, and 8 bases lay in between. Written as DNA, the CDR3 is TGTGCCAGCAGTTACGGTGGAGGTAGCAATCAGCCCCAGCATTTT. Its protein is CASSYGGGSNQPQHF.

CDR3 DNA: TGTGCCAGTACCCCTCCCGGGACAGAGAACTACAATGAGCAGTTCTTC. It encodes CASTPPGTENYNEQFF. The chain employs TRBV19 and TRBJ2-1; 7 bases align to TRBD1. This CDR3 contains 16 residues. J was trimmed by 3 bases and V by 7 bases; bases with no gene match: 12. Germline V gene lookup returns CDR1 LNHDA and CDR2 SQIVND (reference sequence).

This chain joins TRBV6-5 and TRBJ2-7; 11 nucleotides agree with TRBD2. The V gene end was trimmed by 0 bases and the J gene end by 4 bases; junction bases not matched to a gene: 5. The length of the CDR3 is 16 residues. CDR1 MNHEY and CDR2 SVGAGI come from the germline V gene. In DNA form, the CDR3 reads TGTGCCAGCAGTTACTCGAGTAGCGGGAGGGTTTACGAGCAGTACTTC. Its protein is CASSYSSSGRVYEQYF.

This chain links TRBV6-5 with TRBJ2-1; 7 positions agree with TRBD2. The junction had 5 bases not matched to a gene; V was cut back by 8 bases and J by 1 base. Germline values: CDR1 MNHEY, CDR2 SVGAGI. The CDR3 runs to 14 residues. CDR3 bases: TGTGCCAGCTCCCAGCGGGATTCCTACAATGAGCAGTTCTTC. As protein: CASSQRDSYNEQFF.

V usage is TRBV9 and J usage is TRBJ1-5; possibly TRBD1 for D (6 bases). Germline CDR1 reads SGDLS; CDR2 reads YYNGEE. This CDR3 region has 14 residues. Trimming removed 4 bases from V and 5 bases from J, with 13 bases in between. CDR3 loop: CASSRGQPHQPQHF. The CDR3 DNA follows: TGTGCCAGCAGCCGGGGACAACCCCATCAGCCCCAGCATTTT. The complete variable domain, with remaining parts taken from reference TRBV9 and TRBJ1-5, reads DSGVTQTPKHLITATGQRVTLRCSPRSGDLSVYWYQQSLDQGLQFLIQYYNGEERAKGNILERFSAQQFPDLHSELNLSSLELGDSALYFCASSRGQPHQPQHFGDGTRLSIL.

V is TRBV4-3 and J is TRBJ2-1; TRBD1 aligns across 8 bases. Germline V gene sequence: CDR1 LGHNA, CDR2 YSLEER. The CDR3 totals 17 residues. Germline trimming cut 0 bases from V and 7 bases from J; bases unmatched to any gene: 11. CDR3 in DNA: TGCGCCAGCAGCCAAGACCGGGGGCAGGGGGCGAGAAATGAGCAGTTCTTC. Protein: CASSQDRGQGARNEQFF.

The CDR3 loop is CASSPRGNTGELFF. The CDR3 DNA follows: TGTGCCAGCAGCCCCCGGGGGAACACCGGGGAGCTGTTTTTT. The rearrangement uses TRBV7-3 and TRBJ2-2; tentatively, D is TRBD2 (5 bases). With 5 bases removed from V and 1 base from J, the gap between germline ends came to 8 bases. Germline CDR1 and CDR2: SGHTA and FQGTGA. The CDR3 is 14 residues long.

The V and J genes are TRBV27 and TRBJ1-2; 7 bases agree with TRBD1. Germline loops: CDR1 MNHEY, CDR2 SMNVEV (reference sequence). V lost 6 bases to trimming and J lost 8 bases; unmatched junction nucleotides: 6. The CDR3 has 12 amino acids. CDR3 bases: TGTGCCAGCAGATCCACAGGGGACGGCTACACCTTC. It specifies CASRSTGDGYTF.

This chain joins TRBV6-1 and TRBJ1-1; 7 bases line up with TRBD1. The CDR3 consists of 14 residues. V was clipped by 7 bases and J by 2 bases; unmatched bases: 7. CDR1 and CDR2 from the germline V gene are MNHNS and SASEGT. This chain's CDR3 is CASTAQGVNTEAFF. The DNA of the CDR3 is TGTGCCAGCACTGCTCAGGGGGTTAACACTGAAGCTTTCTTT.

This rearrangement joins TRBV18 to TRBJ1-5; no clear D gene. Germline V gives CDR1 KGHSH, CDR2 LQKENI. This CDR3 has 14 residues. Trimming removed 3 bases from V and 6 bases from J, with 12 bases in between. The CDR3 nucleotides are TGTGCCAGCTCACCGGTCGGAGGCGGTCAGCCCCAGCATTTT. Translation: CASSPVGGGQPQHF.

The gene calls are TRBV7-3 and TRBJ1-5, with D maybe TRBD1 (5 bases). Germline assignment: CDR1 SGHTA and CDR2 FQGTGA. Trimming left V 1 base short and J 5 bases short, with 9 bases between. CDR3 length equals 14 residues. CDR3 coding DNA: TGTGCCAGCAGCTTAAGGGGGGGGGATCAGCCCCAGCATTTT. It specifies CASSLRGGDQPQHF. The entire variable domain, with the rest obtained from reference TRBV7-3 and TRBJ1-5, is as follows: GAGVSQTPSNKVTEKGKYVELRCDPISGHTALYWYRQSLGQGPEFLIYFQGTGAADDSGLPNDRFFAVRPEGSVSTLKIQRTERGDSAVYLCASSLRGGDQPQHFGDGTRLSIL.

CDR3 sequence: CASSQETTGAHQPQHF. Here the CDR3 DNA reads TGCGCCAGCAGCCAAGAAACCACAGGGGCCCATCAGCCCCAGCATTTT. V and J are TRBV4-1 and TRBJ1-5, with 7 bases identical to TRBD1. The V and J ends lost 0 bases and 5 bases, in that order; junction bases with no gene match: 7. CDR3 size: 16 residues. Germline V gives CDR1 MGHRA, CDR2 YSYEKL.